This record looks at one T cell receptor beta chain sequence and its context. The antigen remains unidentified. This sample is drawn from a study of CXCR3-negative and CXCR3-positive naive CD8 T cells. Findings and caveats of the study: More hydrophobic TRB CDR3s occurred in CXCR3-positive than in CXCR3-negative naive cells.

TRB cDNA was prepared as libraries by UMI-labeled 5' RACE. TCRdb re-called the 5' RACE reads, yielding one record per CDR3 amino acid sequence without DNA. The sample holds 50,000 to 65,000 distinct CDR3 sequences. The CDR3 has 14 amino acids. Germline V gene lookup returns CDR1 MDHEN and CDR2 SYDVKM. The V call is TRBV28, the J call TRBJ2-5; the TCRdb D gene call, TRBD1, has no DNA to confirm it. This TCR derives from a human donor in good health. Some clones in this sample may be carry-over from other donors' samples. Sequenced input: naive CXCR3- CD8+ T cells from blood. The subset denotes: CD45RO-CCR7+CD27+CD95- naive CD8+ T cells lacking CXCR3 (TNR3-). CDR3 sequence reads: CASSTDRGRETQYF.